These 18 T cell receptor gamma chains share one sample of origin, sequenced in a study of gamma-delta chains in newborns, infants, children. TCRdb fed the reads to CATT. Here the sample spans more than 250 gamma-chain clones, about half being singletons. The material sequenced was blood. The receptors were sampled from a child who was a newborn, infant or young child, either healthy, febrile or measles-vaccinated (not recorded which).

This clone is hyperexpanded. The rearrangement links TRGV2 to TRGJ1 or TRGJ2. The CDR3 contains 13 residues. The V gene's germline CDR1 is EGSNGY and CDR2 YDSYNSKV. V lost 9 bases, J lost 3 bases, and 11 bases stayed unmatched. CDR3 sequence: CATHNPPYYKKLF. The CDR3 bases are TGTGCCACCCATAACCCCCCTTATTATAAGAAACTCTTT.

This clone is termed large. The V and J genes are TRGV9 and TRGJ1 or TRGJ2. There are 11 residues in the CDR3. Per germline, CDR1 GITISATS and CDR2 ISYDGTV (reference sequence). V trimming: 0 bases; J trimming: 7 bases; junction bases outside the gene matches: 0. CDR3 residues: CALWEVYKKLF. The CDR3 bases are TGTGCCTTGTGGGAGGTGTATAAGAAACTCTTT.

This clone was found a few times. A much bigger clone sits one base away, suggesting this may be a read error. The V gene is uncalled and the J gene is TRGJ1 or TRGJ2. This CDR3 is built from 12 residues. CDR3 DNA sequence: TGTGCCTCGTGGGAGGACTATTATAAGAAACTCTTT. This codes for CASWEDYYKKLF.

Comment on this clone: At one end the junction does not follow the germline gene, possibly because of a read error. V usage is TRGV4 and J usage is TRGJ1 or TRGJ2. No J gene is reported in TCRdb; it was inferred here by comparing the DNA with germline. Germline-derived CDR1 and CDR2 are EGSTGY and YDSYTSSV. The CDR3 is made up of 11 amino acids. The CDR3 sequence is CANWDAWEKLF. The CDR3, as DNA: TGTGCCAACTGGGATGCTTGGGAGAAACTCTTT.

This clone is deemed hyperexpanded. Other DNA sequences in this specimen translate into the identical CDR3. V is TRGV9 and J is TRGJP. This CDR3 contains 16 residues. Germline V CDR1 and CDR2: GITISATS, ISYDGTV (reference sequence). Germline trimming cut 0 bases from V and 6 bases from J; bases unmatched to any gene: 2. CDR3: CALWEVRELGKKIKVF. CDR3 in DNA: TGTGCCTTGTGGGAGGTGCGAGAGTTGGGCAAAAAAATCAAGGTATTT.

This chain links TRGV2 with TRGJ1 or TRGJ2. Matching the DNA to germline supplied the J gene, which TCRdb does not give. Trimming took 0 bases from V and 6 from J; bases not matched to a gene: 5. The germline V gene encodes CDR1 EGSNGY and CDR2 YDSYNSKV. The CDR3 length is 13 residues. The CDR3 nucleotides are TGTGCCACCTGGGACGGGCGGGGTTATAAGAAACTCTTT. It encodes CATWDGRGYKKLF.

Details on this clone: Other DNA sequences in this specimen translate into the identical CDR3. The V and J genes are TRGV9 and TRGJP. This CDR3 contains 16 residues. Unmatched junction bases numbered 2, after V lost 1 base and J lost 5 bases. The germline V gene has CDR1 GITISATS and CDR2 ISYDGTV (reference sequence). The CDR3 DNA is TGTGCCTTGTGGGAGGTAAAAGAGTTGGGCAAAAAAATCAAGGTATTT. Protein product: CALWEVKELGKKIKVF.

The sample holds one count of this clone. Other DNA sequences within the sample encode an identical CDR3. This rearrangement joins TRGV9 to TRGJP. TCRdb does not report a J gene; here it was assigned by matching the DNA to germline references. Germline CDR1 GITISATS, CDR2 ISYDGTV (reference sequence). The V and J ends lost 0 bases and 10 bases, in that order; junction bases with no gene match: 6. The CDR3 sequence is 16 residues long. CDR3 region: CALWEVKELGKKIKVF. DNA for the CDR3: TGTGCCTTGTGGGAGGTGAAGGAATTGGGCAAAAAAATCAAGGTATTT.

A remark on this clone: This may be a read error: a much more frequent sequence differs by one nucleotide. The V gene call reads TRGV9; no J gene was called. From germline, CDR1 is GITISATS and CDR2 ISYDGTV (reference sequence). The length of the CDR3 is 11 residues. Written as DNA, the CDR3 is TGTGCCTTGTGGGAAGGGTATAAGGAACTCTTT. This codes for CALWEGYKELF.

As regards this clone: A much larger clone differs by one base, so this may be a read error. The chain uses TRGV9 and TRGJ1 or TRGJ2. The J gene, left out of TCRdb, was set here by checking the DNA against germline. The CDR3 spans 11 residues. Per germline, CDR1 GITISATS and CDR2 ISYDGTV (reference sequence). The CDR3 region is CAVWENYKKLF. CDR3 DNA sequence: TGTGCCGTGTGGGAGAATTATAAGAAACTCTTT.

On this clone itself: A junction boundary mismatches the germline segment, possibly from a read error. V is TRGV9 and J is TRGJP1. Assignment of the J gene here rests on matching the DNA to germline, because TCRdb gives none. This CDR3 spans 16 amino acids. Germline V gives CDR1 GITISATS, CDR2 ISYDGTV (reference sequence). The chain's CDR3 is CALAASGHTAGWFKIF. The CDR3 coding sequence is TGTGCCTTGGCGGCGTCCGGACATACCGCTGGTTGGTTCAAGATATTT.

This chain connects TRGV2 to TRGJ1 or TRGJ2. No J gene was available from TCRdb, and it was assigned here by a germline match of the DNA. V lost 0 bases to trimming and J lost 3 bases; unmatched junction nucleotides: 5. CDR3 size: 14 residues. CDR1 is EGSNGY, CDR2 YDSYNSKV, per germline. The CDR3 DNA sequence: TGTGCCACCTGGGACGGGCCTCTTTATTATAAGAAACTCTTT. Translated, it gives CATWDGPLYYKKLF.

Worth noting for this clone: This may arise from a read error, as a much more abundant clone is one base away. The chain has TRGV9 and TRGJ1 or TRGJ2. The J gene, missing from TCRdb, was assigned here through DNA to germline matching. The CDR3 runs to 12 residues. The V segment lost 2 bases and the J segment 4 bases; nucleotides outside the gene matches: 2. Germline V lookup: CDR1 GITISATS, CDR2 ISYDGTV (reference sequence). DNA for the CDR3: TGTGCCTTGTGGGAGGGGTATTATAAGAAACTCTTT. Amino acid sequence: CALWEGYYKKLF.

Points on this clone: Other DNA sequences in the sample encode the same CDR3. This chain links TRGV9 with TRGJP. The J gene was missing in TCRdb and was found by matching the end of the DNA to germline. Germline V CDR1 and CDR2: GITISATS, ISYDGTV (reference sequence). V shed 0 bases and J 6 bases; nucleotides not matched to a gene: 2. This CDR3 has 16 amino acids. Written as DNA, the CDR3 is TGTGCCTTGTGGGAGGTGGGAGAGTTGGGCAAAAAAATCAAGGTATTT. Encoded protein: CALWEVGELGKKIKVF.

This clone has only one observation. Since a much larger clone is just one base distant, this may be a read error. This chain uses TRGV9 with TRGJ1 or TRGJ2. TCRdb records no J gene; here it was assigned by comparing the DNA to germline. V lost 2 bases, J lost 8 bases, and 9 bases stayed unmatched. The CDR3 covers 13 residues. The germline gives CDR1 GITISATS, CDR2 ISYDGTV (reference sequence). DNA of the CDR3: TGTGCCTTGTGGGAGGACACGTGGGATAAGAAACTCTTT. Protein sequence: CALWEDTWDKKLF.

A word on this clone: A single base separates this from a much larger clone, so it may be a read error. The same CDR3 arises from other DNA sequences in this sample as well. This chain connects TRGV9 to TRGJP. The J gene, left out of TCRdb, was set here by checking the DNA against germline. The germline gives CDR1 GITISATS, CDR2 ISYDGTV (reference sequence). The CDR3 is made up of 16 amino acids. DNA for the CDR3: TGTGCCTTATGGGAGGACCAAGAGTTGGGCAAAAAAATCAAGGTATTT. Protein: CALWEDQELGKKIKVF.

This clone ranks as hyperexpanded. V usage is TRGV4 and J usage is TRGJP1. J gave up 2 bases and V 3 bases, and 0 bases lay outside the gene matches. The CDR3 has 13 residues. Germline V gene sequence: CDR1 EGSTGY, CDR2 YDSYTSSV. In DNA form, the CDR3 reads TGTGCCACCTGGGATACCACTGGTTGGTTCAAGATATTT. Its protein product is CATWDTTGWFKIF.

Regarding this clone: A much larger clone is a single base away; this may be a read error. The chain couples TRGV9 to TRGJ1 or TRGJ2. TCRdb leaves out the J gene; it was filled in here by matching the DNA to germline. Germline CDR1 and CDR2: GITISATS and ISYDGTV (reference sequence). This CDR3 has 11 residues. CDR3 in DNA: TGTGCCGTGTGGGAGGTGTATAAGAAACTCTTT. Protein: CAVWEVYKKLF.